The 10 T cell receptor beta chains below all came from one sample that was sequenced in a study of early T cells in non-severe SARS-CoV-2 infection. TCRdb re-called the 5' RACE reads through MiXCR, storing one row per CDR3 protein. Of approximately 90,000 distinct CDR3 sequences detected, about an eighth appear once; the ten largest clones hold around 4.8%. Here the sequenced sample was whole blood, taken at baseline. Receptors were obtained from an adult who was a healthcare worker with PCR-confirmed SARS-CoV-2 infection or an uninfected control (not recorded which).

This sequence joins TRBV18 and TRBJ1-2; a weak D match, TRBD1 (5 bases). Looked up from germline, CDR1 is KGHSH and CDR2 is LQKENI. This CDR3 contains 15 residues. Deletions cut 4 bases from V and 5 bases from J, with 17 bases between. CDR3 coding DNA: TGTGCCAGCTCACAAGGGACGGATCCCATTTATGGCTACACCTTC. Its translation is CASSQGTDPIYGYTF.

The chain joins TRBV10-1 to TRBJ1-1, with D hard to call. The CDR3 extends over 13 amino acids. V lost 5 bases to trimming and J lost 0 bases, with 7 bases between them. Germline assignment: CDR1 WNHNN and CDR2 SYGVQD (reference sequence). CDR3 coding DNA: TGCGCCAGCAGTAACACGATGAACACTGAAGCTTTCTTT. This translates into CASSNTMNTEAFF.

This clonotype was counted many times. This rearrangement joins TRBV16 to TRBJ2-6; no definite D call. CDR1 is KGHSY and CDR2 is FQNENV in the germline V gene. This CDR3 is 14 amino acids long. Trimming left V 0 bases short and J 3 bases short, with 3 bases between. The CDR3 protein is CASSQSVGANVLTF. The CDR3 DNA follows: TGTGCCAGCAGCCAATCTGTTGGGGCCAACGTCCTGACTTTC. Variable domain in full (rest from reference TRBV16 and TRBJ2-6): GEEVAQTPKHLVRGEGQKAKLYCAPIKGHSYVFWYQQVLKNEFKFLISFQNENVFDETGMPKERFSAKCLPNSPCSLEIQATKLEDSAVYFCASSQSVGANVLTFGAGSRLTVL.

This clonotype was seen more than once but under ten times. The genes are TRBV6-5 and TRBJ1-1, with TRBD1 as a possible D gene (6 bases). V was shortened by 2 bases and J by 1 base, with 11 bases between the two germline ends. The CDR3 is made up of 15 amino acids. Germline lookup yields CDR1 MNHEY and CDR2 SVGAGI. CDR3 protein: CASSYGAQGNTEAFF. In DNA, the CDR3 is TGTGCCAGCAGTTACGGGGCACAGGGGAACACTGAAGCTTTCTTT.

This clonotype has only a few counts. This sequence joins TRBV3-1 and TRBJ1-4; D is uncertain. Trimming removed 4 bases from V and 5 bases from J, with 11 bases in between. The CDR3 consists of 14 residues. Germline V gene sequence: CDR1 LGHDT, CDR2 YNNKEL (reference sequence). This CDR3 is CASSPPPDNEKLFF. The CDR3 DNA sequence: TGTGCCAGCAGCCCCCCCCCAGACAATGAAAAACTGTTTTTT.

This chain links TRBV6-6 with TRBJ2-5, with 8 bases that match TRBD1. The trim removed 6 bases at V and 2 bases at J, leaving 8 bases unmatched. This CDR3 contains 15 residues. Germline lookup yields CDR1 MNHNY and CDR2 SVGAGI (reference sequence). The CDR3 protein is CASRLQGVGQETQYF. In DNA form, the CDR3 reads TGTGCCAGCAGATTACAGGGGGTGGGACAAGAGACCCAGTACTTC.

This clonotype has ten or more counts. The chain recombines TRBV20-1 with TRBJ2-1, with D uncertain. Germline V lookup: CDR1 DFQATT, CDR2 SNEGSKA (reference sequence). This CDR3 has 16 amino acids. Trimming took 0 bases from V and 6 from J, leaving 18 bases between them. The CDR3 coding sequence is TGCAGTGCTAGAGATCCGTCGACGTTAAGTATCAATGAGCAGTTCTTC. It codes for CSARDPSTLSINEQFF.

This clonotype showed up just a few times. This chain connects TRBV18 to TRBJ2-1; 7 bases are shared with TRBD1. This CDR3 spans 16 amino acids. With 4 bases clipped from V and 1 base from J, the junction kept 7 bases outside the gene matches. Germline V gives CDR1 KGHSH, CDR2 LQKENI. The CDR3 bases are TGTGCCAGCTCACGGATGGGACAGAGATCCTACAATGAGCAGTTCTTC. The encoded protein is CASSRMGQRSYNEQFF.

This clonotype was seen a handful of times. A read error may account for a junction end that differs from germline. The rearrangement joins TRBV10-1 to TRBJ1-1, with 7 bases matching TRBD1. The CDR3 spans 14 residues. CDR1 WNHNN and CDR2 SYGVQD come from the germline V gene (reference sequence). DNA for the CDR3: TGCGCCAGCAGTGGACAGGGCCAGAACACTGAGGCTTTCTTT. Its protein product is CASSGQGQNTEAFF.

V and J are TRBV7-3 and TRBJ2-1, with a tentative D call TRBD2 (6 bases). Germline values: CDR1 SGHTA, CDR2 FQGTGA. The CDR3 totals 14 residues. Trimming left V 5 bases short and J 6 bases short, with 14 bases between. CDR3: CASSLGAGFNEQFF. The CDR3 coding sequence is TGTGCCAGCAGCCTGGGCGCGGGGTTCAATGAGCAGTTCTTC. The entire variable domain, with the rest obtained from reference TRBV7-3 and TRBJ2-1, is as follows: GAGVSQTPSNKVTEKGKYVELRCDPISGHTALYWYRQSLGQGPEFLIYFQGTGAADDSGLPNDRFFAVRPEGSVSTLKIQRTERGDSAVYLCASSLGAGFNEQFFGPGTRLTVL.